This TCR beta chain was observed in a study of cytomegalovirus exposure and HLA in healthy donors (dated by TCRdb to the late 2010s). In terms of the full investigation: According to an earlier analysis of around 600 of the donors, about 179 million T cells yielded some 120 million unique TCR beta sequences and less than 300 Gb of sequence data. Roughly 300 gigabases of sequencing data and around 85 million unique TCR sequences made up an early release that covered nearly 650 HLA-typed donors. Among the roughly 400 genotyped donors, around 81% belonged to the genetic ancestry cluster associated with self-reported Caucasian donors. The study aimed to test whether signatures of past pathogen exposure could be identified by cataloging public T cell receptors. The study used immunosequencing to profile the T cell repertoires of some 600 subjects and linked those repertoires to cytomegalovirus serostatus. In addition to the first cohort of 666 subjects, a separate validation cohort of approximately 130 different subjects was used. To predict cytomegalovirus infection status, the study combined high-throughput TCR immunosequencing, statistical association of individual TCRs with disease status, and machine learning. To study patterns of TCR occurrence, a later analysis re-analyzed previously published TCR beta repertoires from just over 650 donors and added high-resolution HLA genotyping. In the later analysis, no new phenotypic data were used to find candidate immune exposures; instead, reliance was placed on TCR beta sequences and their occurrence across donors. To decide whether each TCR beta V gene segment behaved as functional or pseudogenic, an earlier analysis of some 600 of the donors relied on high-throughput TCR beta sequencing. Donor age, sex, ethnicity and CMV serostatus were compiled together with the repertoire data. In a later genetic analysis, genome-wide SNP genotypes for about three fifths of the roughly 670 donors were used, and that subset was treated as a discovery cohort. Every repertoire in the discovery cohort had been generated on one and the same sequencing platform. HLA typing included class I and class II loci at four-digit resolution. The number of donors typed differed by locus, with 629-630 for A, B, C, DRB1 and DQB1, roughly 520 for DQA1, about 610 for DPA1, and some 440 for DPB1. A few DR-DQ haplotypes were handled as single units for association and clustering because linkage in the cohort was strong. Among 300 to 500 genotyped donors of the cohort, an average of approximately 240,000 unique TCR beta nucleotide sequences was sequenced per donor, of which about 18% were non-productive. The paper's findings and limits, for the study overall: In vitro tests confirmed that a few of the cytomegalovirus-associated TCR beta chains recognize cytomegalovirus antigens. In both the original and validation cohorts, the classifier was reported to diagnose cytomegalovirus status with high specificity and sensitivity. The study listed 150 to 200 TCR beta chains as associated with cytomegalovirus. A later analysis reported that several top co-occurrence clusters appeared linked to parvovirus B19, influenza, CMV and Epstein-Barr virus. In this cohort, only TCR beta chains were sequenced, and detectable features were limited by the absence of alpha or paired-chain data. Correlated functional status among segregating V segments might be attributable to linkage disequilibrium, but an unknown experimental factor could not be ruled out. A further reported finding was that TCR beta sequences accurately predicted the HLA-A and HLA-B alleles for most subjects in the first cohort. In a later analysis, HLA-associated TCR beta chains showed more clonal expansion and lower generation probabilities than non-associated chains that were equally common. An earlier analysis of around 600 of the donors showed that most TCR beta V segments appeared in productive rearrangements either about 90% or about 30% of the time, which broadly matched IMGT annotations. The sequencing pipeline was judged likely to have produced a cluster of highly shared sequence variants as a technical artifact. An association between a missense DCLRE1C variant and V-gene and J-gene trimming of TCR beta chains was found in a later genetic analysis and replicated in an independent cohort. Presence/absence analyses assumed roughly uniform sequencing depth across donors, an assumption that may not hold. It was suggested by the authors that the approach could potentially be generalized to other disease states and immunological phenotypes. Specific HLA alleles were associated with 15,000 to 20,000 TCR beta sequences at a false discovery rate of 0.05 in a later analysis. Assigning TCR associations to individual alleles was difficult when HLA alleles, especially DR and DQ, strongly co-occurred. In a later analysis, the rate of TCR association differed among HLA loci, with DRB1 alleles having the most associated TCRs and HLA-C alleles having the fewest. Because HLA typing was missing for some donors at each locus, association tests included only the typed subset. Most CMV-associated TCR beta chains appeared to be HLA-restricted in a later analysis, and the HLA associations seemed to be driven largely by CMV exposure. A later genetic analysis reported fewer N-insertions in productive TCRs among donors in an Asian-associated ancestry cluster than the roughly 700-donor mean. Across donors, most TCR sequences were observed very rarely, whereas some public TCRs were present in many individuals. The earlier analysis of some 540 of the donors excluded some 15 rarely observed V segments, including chromosome 9 orphons, because counts were too low. For the cohort, immune exposure information was limited to CMV serostatus. Some IMGT-functional V segments, including TRBV6-2 and TRBV6-3, could not be distinguished by the 87-base-pair reads and were therefore excluded.

The cohort comprised fewer than 700 healthy bone marrow donors. All cohort members were sampled while nominally healthy, although unrecorded immune exposures were likely present. The donor tested CMV seropositive, placing the donor among the roughly 270 seropositive members of the cohort. A peripheral blood sample was provided by each donor, and peripheral blood mononuclear cells were used for TCR beta sequencing. The Qiagen DNeasy Blood Extraction Kit was used to extract genomic DNA from the blood cell samples. The count of this clone is one. Its antigen is unknown. Base qualities were left out, and no much larger clone turns up one base away. Library preparation used the immunoSEQ multiplex PCR assay. For the multiplex PCR, a mixture combining 60 forward primers for TCR Vbeta segments and 13 reverse primers for TCR Jbeta segments was used. A multiplex PCR assay on genomic DNA amplified the CDR3 region of rearranged TCR beta genes. On the Illumina HiSeq System, the amplified TCR beta libraries were sequenced as 87-base-pair reads. The published analysis was carried out like this. A later analysis counted about 80 million unique TCR beta chains across the 666 repertoires, and roughly 11 million of these chains were shared by at least two donors. Raw reads were error-corrected and collapsed into unique sequences with a nearest-neighbor algorithm that merged closely related sequences to remove PCR and sequencing errors. CDR3 sequences were aligned to IMGT reference sequences to assign V, D and J gene segments. Each retained sequence needed at least a six-nucleotide match to both a V gene segment and a J gene segment. A rearrangement was called productive if the CDR3 had no stop codons and remained in frame with V and J, and every other rearrangement was called non-productive. CDR3 was defined by IMGT convention, running from the second conserved V-encoded cysteine to the conserved J-encoded phenylalanine. In an earlier analysis of around 640 of the donors, sequences lacking an unambiguous match to a single V gene segment were excluded. An earlier analysis of 587 of the donors called V segments functional above 56.7% productive rearrangements and segregating when the between-donor standard deviation exceeded 5%. A statistical classification framework was built to diagnose cytomegalovirus status from the catalog of TCR beta chain sequences. In a later analysis, TCR nucleotide sequences were compared against IMGT/GENE-DB human TR gene sequences so that V and J genes could be assigned. Using the TCRdist pipeline, a later analysis assigned CDR3 sequences along with most-parsimonious VDJ recombination scenarios. In a later analysis, each TCR beta chain was defined by its CDR3 amino acid sequence together with its V-gene family, and reads lacking a unique V-gene family were excluded. To address suspected cross-contamination and a sequencing artifact, a later analysis removed 550 to 750 highly shared, low-generation-probability nucleotide sequences. In a later analysis, a clonal expansion index for each public chain was calculated from normalized within-repertoire ranks of inferred template counts. In a later analysis, generation probabilities were computed with a VDJ recombination model fitted to out-of-frame rearrangements, and the resulting probabilities were checked against IGoR. A later analysis scored TCR-TCR, TCR-HLA and TCR-CMV co-occurrence with hypergeometric tests, applying a repertoire-size bias correction to TCR pairs. To estimate false discovery rates, a later analysis permuted the HLA or CMV assignments 20 times. In a later analysis, co-occurring TCRs were grouped with DBSCAN, and TCRdist sequence similarity was added when clustering was performed within HLA-allele-positive subsets. Repertoires with fewer than 30,000 or more than 120,000 public chains, plus five repertoires with anomalous nucleotide sharing, were excluded from co-occurrence clustering. TCRdb retrieved this table from immuneACCESS and kept in-frame rearrangements only. Not all clones are present; in checked studies, unresolved V genes account for under half, and no reason is known for the remainder. V, J and clone size were drawn from that table, and D and trimming were deduced from the DNA. The sample data list some 250,000 clones, and 82% of these were observed just once. The ten largest clones capture 4.5% to 6% of the sample.

There are 14 amino acids in the CDR3, from cysteine to phenylalanine inclusive. Just the 42-base CDR3 DNA is kept, in frame starting at base 1. Taken from the germline V gene, the CDR1 and CDR2 loops are MNHNS and SASEGT. V is pruned by 5 bases and J by 5 bases, leaving 6 bases of the junction without a gene match. The chain is assembled from TRBV6-1 and TRBJ1-5, with 7 bases matching TRBD1. This clonotype was sampled from a woman aged 40 to 50 in good health and CMV-seropositive. Sample: PBMCs. The base sequence is TGTGCCAGCAGTTCCCGGGACAGAGATCAGCCCCAGCATTTT. The resulting protein is CASSSRDRDQPQHF.